The source of this T cell receptor beta chain is a study of blood T cells in healthy people across ages. Germline values: CDR1 MNHEY, CDR2 SVGAGI. The V gene end was trimmed by 8 bases and the J gene end by 4 bases; junction bases not matched to a gene: 6. CDR3 length equals 13 residues. Through a sample-barcoded 5' primer and a J-beta primer mix, a second PCR was run for about 6 to 11 cycles. TCRdb processed the 5' RACE reads anew with MiXCR; each CDR3 protein has one entry. The data contain over 1.5 million distinct CDR3 sequences, approximately 50% of them singletons. The study, taken as a whole, reports: Naive T cell percentage by flow cytometry tracked strongly with beta diversity. Higher diversity and more naive CD4+ cells were features of long-lived donors, compared to aged donors.

On this clonotype: Its antigen is currently unknown.

V usage is TRBV6-5 and J usage is TRBJ2-3, with 7 bases matching TRBD2. The receptor comes from a woman aged 40 to 55 in good health. Sequencing used blood. The CDR3 region is CASSSAGPDTQYF. DNA for the CDR3: TGTGCCAGCTCTTCAGCGGGGCCAGATACGCAGTATTTT.